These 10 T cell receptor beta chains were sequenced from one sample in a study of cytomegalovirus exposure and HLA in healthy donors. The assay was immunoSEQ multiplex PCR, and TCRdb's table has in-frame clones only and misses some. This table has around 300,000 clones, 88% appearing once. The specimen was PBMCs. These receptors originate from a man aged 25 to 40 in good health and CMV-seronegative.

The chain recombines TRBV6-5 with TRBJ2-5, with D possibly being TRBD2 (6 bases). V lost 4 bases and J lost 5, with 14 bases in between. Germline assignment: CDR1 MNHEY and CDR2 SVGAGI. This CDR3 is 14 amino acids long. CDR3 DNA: TGTGCCAGCAGTTCCCCTGGGGGGAGGGAGACCCAGTACTTC. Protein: CASSSPGGRETQYF.

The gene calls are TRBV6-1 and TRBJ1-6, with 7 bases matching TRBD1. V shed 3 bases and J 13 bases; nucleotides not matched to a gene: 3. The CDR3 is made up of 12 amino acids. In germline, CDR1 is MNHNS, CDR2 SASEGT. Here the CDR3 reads CASSDRGIPLHF. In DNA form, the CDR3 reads TGTGCCAGCAGTGACAGGGGGATCCCCCTCCACTTT.

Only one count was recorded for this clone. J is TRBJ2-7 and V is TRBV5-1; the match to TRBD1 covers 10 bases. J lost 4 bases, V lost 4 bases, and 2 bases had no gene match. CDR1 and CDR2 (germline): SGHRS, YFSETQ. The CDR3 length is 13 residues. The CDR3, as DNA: TGCGCCAGCAGCCCGGACAGGGGGTACGAGCAGTACTTC. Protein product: CASSPDRGYEQYF.

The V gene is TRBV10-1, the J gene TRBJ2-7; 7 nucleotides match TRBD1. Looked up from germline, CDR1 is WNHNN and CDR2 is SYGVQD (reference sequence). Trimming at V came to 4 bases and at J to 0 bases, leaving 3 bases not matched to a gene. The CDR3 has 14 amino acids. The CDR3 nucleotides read TGCGCCAGCAGTGGGGACAGCTTCTCCTACGAGCAGTACTTC. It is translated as CASSGDSFSYEQYF.

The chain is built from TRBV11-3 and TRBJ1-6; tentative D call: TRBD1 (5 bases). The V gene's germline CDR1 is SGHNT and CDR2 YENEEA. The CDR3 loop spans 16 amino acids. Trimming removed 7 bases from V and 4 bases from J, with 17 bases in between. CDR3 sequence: CASILTWTLYNSPLHF. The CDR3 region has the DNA TGTGCCAGCATCCTTACATGGACACTTTATAATTCACCCCTCCACTTT.

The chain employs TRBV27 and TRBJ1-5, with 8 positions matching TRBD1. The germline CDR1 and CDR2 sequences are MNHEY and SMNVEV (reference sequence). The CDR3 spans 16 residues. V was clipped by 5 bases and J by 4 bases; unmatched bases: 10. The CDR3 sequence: CASSEGNTGGNQPQHF. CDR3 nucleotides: TGTGCCAGCAGTGAAGGGAACACAGGGGGGAATCAGCCCCAGCATTTT.

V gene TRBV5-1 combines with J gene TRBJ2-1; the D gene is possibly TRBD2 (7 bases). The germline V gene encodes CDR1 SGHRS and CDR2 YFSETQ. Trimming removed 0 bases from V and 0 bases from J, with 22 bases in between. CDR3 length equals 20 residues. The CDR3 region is CASSLGWSGGGFDSYNEQFF. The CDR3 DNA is TGCGCCAGCAGCTTGGGGTGGTCGGGGGGCGGGTTCGACTCCTACAATGAGCAGTTCTTC.

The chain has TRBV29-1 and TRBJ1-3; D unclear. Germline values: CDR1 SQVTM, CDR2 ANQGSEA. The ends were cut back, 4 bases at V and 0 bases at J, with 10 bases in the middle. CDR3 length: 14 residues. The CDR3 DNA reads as TGCAGCGTTGGAGAAGAGATCTCTGGAAACACCATATATTTT. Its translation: CSVGEEISGNTIYF. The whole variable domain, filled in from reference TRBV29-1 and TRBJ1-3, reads SAVISQKPSRDICQRGTSLTIQCQVDSQVTMMFWYRQQPGQSLTLIATANQGSEATYESGFVIDKFPISRPNLTFSTLTVSNMSPEDSSIYLCSVGEEISGNTIYFGEGSWLTVV.

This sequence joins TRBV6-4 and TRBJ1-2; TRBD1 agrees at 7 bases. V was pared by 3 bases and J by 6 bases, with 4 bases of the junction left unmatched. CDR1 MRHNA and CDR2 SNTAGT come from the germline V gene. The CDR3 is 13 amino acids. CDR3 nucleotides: TGTGCCAGCAGTGAATCCACAGGGGATGGCTACACCTTC. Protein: CASSESTGDGYTF.

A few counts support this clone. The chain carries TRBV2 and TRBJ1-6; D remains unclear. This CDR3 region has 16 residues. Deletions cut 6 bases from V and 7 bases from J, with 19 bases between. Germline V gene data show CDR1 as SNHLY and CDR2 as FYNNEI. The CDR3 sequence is CASRENRDLGNSPLHF. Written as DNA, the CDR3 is TGTGCCAGCAGAGAAAACCGGGATTTGGGGAATTCACCCCTCCACTTT.